The 30 T cell receptor beta chains reported below all come from one sample, sequenced in a study of blood T cell repertoires in COVID-19. Assay used: immunoSEQ multiplex PCR; TCRdb lists only in-frame clones, some missing. The sample carries 120,000 to 150,000 clones, roughly 84% recorded once. Sample: peripheral blood. All receptors come from a woman aged 55-75 years with acute or convalescent COVID-19.

This chain joins TRBV25-1 and TRBJ1-4; 9 bases align to TRBD1. The CDR3 consists of 15 residues. The V and J ends lost 3 bases and 5 bases, in that order; junction bases with no gene match: 4. CDR1 and CDR2 from the germline V gene are MGHDK and SYGVNS. CDR3 sequence reads: CASSDHRGLNEKLFF. The CDR3 DNA follows: TGTGCCAGCAGTGACCACAGGGGGCTAAATGAAAAACTGTTTTTT.

This chain joins TRBV28 and TRBJ2-2; D unresolved. V lost 7 bases and J 6 bases, leaving 24 bases between the germline ends. There are 17 residues in the CDR3. The germline V gene encodes CDR1 MDHEN and CDR2 SYDVKM. The CDR3 here is CASTRVAVAKRSGELFF. The CDR3 DNA is TGTGCCAGCACTCGGGTGGCGGTCGCTAAAAGGTCCGGGGAGCTGTTTTTT.

The chain uses TRBV11-2 and TRBJ2-5; TRBD1 matches 10 bases. V lost 3 bases, J lost 5 bases, and 6 bases stayed unmatched. CDR3 length: 15 residues. The germline gives CDR1 SGHAT, CDR2 FQNNGV. The CDR3, as DNA: TGTGCCAGCAGCTTCGGTGGGACAGGGGTGGAGACCCAGTACTTC. Protein sequence: CASSFGGTGVETQYF.

This clone was recorded once. This chain connects TRBV10-1 to TRBJ1-2; D uncertain. Deletions cut 3 bases from V and 3 bases from J, with 5 bases between. CDR3 length equals 12 residues. The germline CDR1 and CDR2 sequences are WNHNN and SYGVQD (reference sequence). CDR3 amino acids: CASSDTDYGYTF. The CDR3 DNA is TGCGCCAGCAGTGATACAGACTATGGCTACACCTTC.

The chain joins TRBV4-2 to TRBJ2-3; a weak D match, TRBD1 (5 bases). Trimming shortened V by 0 bases and J by 3 bases, and 10 bases separated the two germline ends. Germline loops: CDR1 LGHNA, CDR2 YNFKEQ. This CDR3 region has 15 residues. CDR3 bases: TGTGCCAGCAGCCAAGATTACAGGATTACAGATACGCAGTATTTT. Its protein is CASSQDYRITDTQYF.

This clone was detected only once. The chain couples TRBV3-1 (or the pseudogene TRBV3-2) to TRBJ1-1, with D possibly TRBD1 on 5 matching bases. The CDR3 has 14 residues. V lost 1 base, J lost 1 base, and 7 bases lay in between. Germline V lookup: CDR1 LGHDT, CDR2 YNNKEL (reference sequence). CDR3 sequence (DNA): TGTGCCAGCAGCCAAGCAGGGTCGAACACTGAAGCTTTCTTT. This sequence encodes CASSQAGSNTEAFF.

The rearrangement joins TRBV19 to TRBJ1-1, with no clear D. CDR1 and CDR2 (germline): LNHDA, SQIVND (reference sequence). The V gene lost 3 bases and the J gene lost 7 bases, with 9 bases spanning the gap. The CDR3 spans 12 residues. The CDR3 loop is CASSMRVGEAFF. In DNA, the CDR3 is TGTGCCAGTAGTATGAGGGTGGGTGAAGCTTTCTTT.

The CDR3 is CASTLGGGAIQYF. CDR3 in DNA: TGCGCCAGCACCCTGGGTGGAGGGGCCATTCAGTACTTC. The chain is built from TRBV5-1 and TRBJ2-4; perhaps TRBD2 as D (6 bases). The germline V and J ends were trimmed by 6 bases and 9 bases, with 16 bases remaining between them. This CDR3 is 13 amino acids long. Germline values: CDR1 SGHRS, CDR2 YFSETQ. Full variable domain (remainder filled in from reference TRBV5-1 and TRBJ2-4): KAGVTQTPRYLIKTRGQQVTLSCSPISGHRSVSWYQQTPGQGLQFLFEYFSETQRNKGNFPGRFSGRQFSNSRSEMNVSTLELGDSALYLCASTLGGGAIQYFGAGTRLSVL.

This clone was observed a handful of times. The chain is built from TRBV5-6 and TRBJ2-5, with 12 positions matching TRBD2. The CDR3 contains 18 residues. In germline, CDR1 is SGHDT, CDR2 YYEEEE. J gave up 5 bases and V 1 base, and 12 bases lay outside the gene matches. The DNA of the CDR3 is TGTGCCAGCAGCTTGCTCTCTAGCGGGGGGGCCGATGGGGAGACCCAGTACTTC. It translates to CASSLLSSGGADGETQYF.

The rearrangement links TRBV6-1 to TRBJ2-5, with D tentatively TRBD2 (6 bases). Trimming pared 2 bases from V and 5 bases from J, leaving 18 bases between. From germline, CDR1 is MNHNS and CDR2 SASEGT. This CDR3 comprises 16 residues. This CDR3 reads CASSEPGTPSPETQYF. The CDR3 region has the DNA TGTGCCAGCAGTGAACCAGGGACTCCTTCACCGGAGACCCAGTACTTC.

This clone appeared a single time. The J gene is TRBJ1-1, the V gene TRBV5-4, with 9 nucleotides matching TRBD1. CDR3 length equals 14 residues. V was pared by 6 bases and J by 3 bases, with 6 bases of the junction left unmatched. Germline V lookup: CDR1 SGHNT, CDR2 YYREEE (reference sequence). CDR3 DNA: TGTGCCAGCAAAATACAGGGGGCAGACACTGAAGCTTTCTTT. It encodes CASKIQGADTEAFF.

This sequence joins TRBV11-3 and TRBJ1-1; 10 positions match TRBD1. The length of the CDR3 is 18 residues. V trimming: 0 bases; J trimming: 10 bases; junction bases outside the gene matches: 17. The germline gives CDR1 SGHNT, CDR2 YENEEA. The CDR3 DNA follows: TGTGCCAGCAGCTTAGATGGGATGGGACAGGGGAATTCCAGTGGAGCTTTCTTT. Its translation: CASSLDGMGQGNSSGAFF. The complete variable domain, with remaining parts taken from reference TRBV11-3 and TRBJ1-1, reads EAGVVQSPRYKIIEKKQPVAFWCNPISGHNTLYWYLQNLGQGPELLIRYENEEAVDDSQLPKDRFSAERLKGVDSTLKIQPAELGDSAVYLCASSLDGMGQGNSSGAFFGQGTRLTVV.

The chain is built from TRBV5-1 and TRBJ1-3; 10 nucleotides line up with TRBD1. There are 19 residues in the CDR3. The V gene's germline CDR1 is SGHRS and CDR2 YFSETQ. Trimming took 0 bases from V and 0 from J; bases not matched to a gene: 9. The CDR3 sequence is CASSLGTGGSLSSGNTIYF. CDR3 nucleotides: TGCGCCAGCAGCTTGGGGACAGGGGGATCTCTAAGCTCTGGAAACACCATATATTTT.

The chain couples TRBV7-2 to TRBJ2-7; 7 bases agree with TRBD2. In germline, CDR1 is SGHTA, CDR2 FQGNSA. V lost 8 bases and J lost 2; bases outside the gene matches: 9. CDR3 length: 14 residues. This chain's CDR3 is CASLISSGTYEQYF. CDR3 nucleotides: TGTGCCAGCCTTATCTCTAGCGGAACCTACGAGCAGTACTTC.

The rearrangement links TRBV4-3 to TRBJ2-2, with D perhaps matching TRBD2 (5 bases). The CDR3 length is 15 residues. Trimming shortened V by 0 bases and J by 4 bases, and 9 bases separated the two germline ends. Germline CDR1 LGHNA, CDR2 YSLEER. In DNA, the CDR3 is TGCGCCAGCAGCCAAGACACTAGGCCCACCGGGGAGCTGTTTTTT. This gives the protein CASSQDTRPTGELFF.

CDR3 in amino acids: CASSQDRHSDGSYEQYF. The CDR3, as DNA: TGCGCCAGCAGCCAAGATAGGCATTCGGACGGGAGCTACGAGCAGTACTTC. This chain uses TRBV4-1 with TRBJ2-7; the D gene is possibly TRBD2 (6 bases). V was trimmed by 0 bases and J by 3 bases, leaving 18 bases between them. The CDR3 loop spans 17 amino acids. Looked up from germline, CDR1 is MGHRA and CDR2 is YSYEKL.

The V gene is TRBV14, the J gene TRBJ1-2; 10 nucleotides align to TRBD1. V dropped 3 bases and J dropped 8; count of bases not matched to a gene: 9. Germline V gene lookup returns CDR1 SGHDN and CDR2 FVKESK. This CDR3 spans 15 amino acids. This chain's CDR3 is CASSQWTGGLGGYTF. CDR3 bases: TGTGCCAGCAGCCAGTGGACAGGGGGTCTGGGCGGCTACACCTTC.

This clone was seen only once. This sequence joins TRBV19 and TRBJ2-7; D might be TRBD2 (5 bases). CDR3 length: 13 amino acids. Germline CDR1 and CDR2: LNHDA and SQIVND (reference sequence). V gave up 3 bases and J gave up 2 bases, with 8 bases separating them. DNA of the CDR3: TGTGCCAGTAGTATCTCGGAGGCCTACGAGCAGTACTTC. This encodes CASSISEAYEQYF.

J is TRBJ2-7 and V is TRBV4-1; 7 positions match TRBD1. Germline CDR1 MGHRA, CDR2 YSYEKL. V trimming: 1 base; J trimming: 2 bases; junction bases outside the gene matches: 5. CDR3 length equals 15 residues. The CDR3 coding sequence is TGCGCCAGCAGCCAAGGACAGGGTCTTACCTACGAGCAGTACTTC. Amino acid sequence: CASSQGQGLTYEQYF.

This chain joins TRBV4-1 and TRBJ2-5; 10 bases line up with TRBD2. The J segment lost 4 bases and the V segment lost 1 base, leaving 12 bases of the junction unmatched. Germline assignment: CDR1 MGHRA and CDR2 YSYEKL. CDR3 size: 18 residues. CDR3 DNA sequence: TGCGCCAGCAGCCAAGGAGTTCCTAGCGGGGGACGGGGAGAGACCCAGTACTTC. Its translation is CASSQGVPSGGRGETQYF.

The V and J genes are TRBV18 and TRBJ1-1; D is unclear. V was clipped by 1 base and J by 1 base, with 10 bases between them. CDR3 length: 15 residues. Germline CDR1 reads KGHSH; CDR2 reads LQKENI. The CDR3 loop reads CASSPQVGGNTEAFF. For the CDR3, the DNA is TGTGCCAGCTCACCACAGGTCGGAGGGAACACTGAAGCTTTCTTT.

This chain links TRBV6-2 or TRBV6-3 with TRBJ1-5; D perhaps matches TRBD1 (6 bases). Trimming pared 0 bases from V and 2 bases from J, leaving 11 bases between. This CDR3 comprises 16 residues. Germline V lookup: CDR1 MNHEY, CDR2 SVGEGT. The CDR3 sequence is CASSYSSRTGNQPQHF. The CDR3 DNA sequence: TGTGCCAGCAGTTACTCCTCGCGGACAGGCAATCAGCCCCAGCATTTT.

This clone was seen just once. The chain couples TRBV19 to TRBJ2-5; D is perhaps TRBD1 (5 bases). The CDR3 runs to 15 residues. The V gene lost 3 bases and the J gene lost 3 bases, with 14 bases spanning the gap. Germline assignment: CDR1 LNHDA and CDR2 SQIVND (reference sequence). The CDR3 loop is CASSIGRGREETQYF. Written as DNA, the CDR3 is TGTGCCAGTAGTATTGGTAGGGGCAGGGAAGAGACCCAGTACTTC. Complete variable domain (other parts from reference TRBV19 and TRBJ2-5): DGGITQSPKYLFRKEGQNVTLSCEQNLNHDAMYWYRQDPGQGLRLIYYSQIVNDFQKGDIAEGYSVSREKKESFPLTVTSAQKNPTAFYLCASSIGRGREETQYFGPGTRLLVL.

The rearrangement uses TRBV30 and TRBJ2-3, with TRBD2 as a possible D gene (6 bases). The CDR3 covers 15 residues. The V gene's germline CDR1 is GTSNPN and CDR2 SVGIG (reference sequence). Between the trimmed V and J ends, which lost 5 bases and 1 base, there was a span of 16 bases. The CDR3, as DNA: TGTGCCTGGGGCCGGAGGGCGTTTGGCACAGATACGCAGTATTTT. It specifies CAWGRRAFGTDTQYF.

V and J are TRBV6-2 or TRBV6-3 and TRBJ2-2; 10 bases match TRBD2. CDR1 is MNHEY, CDR2 SVGEGT, per germline. The CDR3 loop spans 16 amino acids. The ends lost 5 bases at V and 4 bases at J; junction bases unmatched: 7. The CDR3 coding sequence is TGTGCCAGCAGTCCCGCTAGCGGGGGTATCACCGGGGAGCTGTTTTTT. Residues: CASSPASGGITGELFF.

V is TRBV5-4 and J is TRBJ1-2, with 7 bases identical to TRBD1. The CDR3 is 13 amino acids. CDR1 SGHNT and CDR2 YYREEE come from the germline V gene (reference sequence). V trimming: 1 base; J trimming: 3 bases; junction bases outside the gene matches: 0. For the CDR3, the DNA is TGTGCCAGCAGCTTGACAGGGGACTATGGCTACACCTTC. This translates into CASSLTGDYGYTF.

CDR3 in amino acids: CASSSQGANTEAFF. CDR3 DNA: TGTGCCAGCAGCTCGCAGGGGGCGAACACTGAAGCTTTCTTT. The chain uses TRBV7-9 and TRBJ1-1, with 8 bases lining up with TRBD1. V lost 4 bases and J lost 1; bases outside the gene matches: 2. Germline-derived CDR1 and CDR2 are SEHNR and FQNEAQ (reference sequence). This CDR3 contains 14 residues. Drawing the rest from reference TRBV7-9 and TRBJ1-1, the complete variable domain is DTGVSQNPRHKITKRGQNVTFRCDPISEHNRLYWYRQTLGQGPEFLTYFQNEAQLEKSRLLSDRFSAERPKGSFSTLEIQRTEQGDSAMYLCASSSQGANTEAFFGQGTRLTVV.

The rearrangement uses TRBV4-1 and TRBJ2-7; 7 bases fit TRBD1. Trimming took 4 bases from V and 3 from J; bases not matched to a gene: 6. Germline CDR1 MGHRA, CDR2 YSYEKL. CDR3 length: 14 residues. The CDR3 DNA follows: TGCGCCAGCAGCCGGGAACAGGGGTTCTACGAGCAGTACTTC. This translates into CASSREQGFYEQYF.

Of note for this clone: This specimen includes other DNA sequences encoding the same CDR3. This chain connects TRBV12-3 or TRBV12-4 to TRBJ1-2; 8 nucleotides agree with TRBD1. Unmatched junction bases numbered 5, after V lost 3 bases and J lost 8 bases. The CDR3 sequence is 13 residues long. Here the CDR3 DNA reads TGTGCCAGCAGTTTCCAGGGGGCGGGGGGCTACACCTTC. Translating it yields CASSFQGAGGYTF.

In DNA form, the CDR3 reads TGTGCCAGCAGCCAAGCCCGGACTAGCGGGGGGAACTACAATGAGCAGTTCTTC. Its translation is CASSQARTSGGNYNEQFF. The chain combines TRBV3-1 (or the pseudogene TRBV3-2) with TRBJ2-1; 14 nucleotides line up with TRBD2. The J segment lost 3 bases and the V segment lost 1 base, leaving 5 bases of the junction unmatched. The CDR3 contains 18 residues. CDR1 is LGHDT and CDR2 is YNNKEL in the germline V gene (reference sequence).